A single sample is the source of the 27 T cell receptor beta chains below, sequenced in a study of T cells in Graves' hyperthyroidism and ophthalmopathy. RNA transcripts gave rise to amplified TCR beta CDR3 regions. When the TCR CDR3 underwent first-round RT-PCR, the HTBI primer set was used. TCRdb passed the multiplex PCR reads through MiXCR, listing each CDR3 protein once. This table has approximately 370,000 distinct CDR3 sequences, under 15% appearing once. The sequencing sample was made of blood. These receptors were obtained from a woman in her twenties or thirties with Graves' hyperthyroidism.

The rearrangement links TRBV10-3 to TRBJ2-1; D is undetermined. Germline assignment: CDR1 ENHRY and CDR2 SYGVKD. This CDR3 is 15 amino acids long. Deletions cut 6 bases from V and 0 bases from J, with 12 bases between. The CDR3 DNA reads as TGTGCCATCAGGCCGGACGAAAGCTCCTACAATGAGCAGTTCTTC. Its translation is CAIRPDESSYNEQFF.

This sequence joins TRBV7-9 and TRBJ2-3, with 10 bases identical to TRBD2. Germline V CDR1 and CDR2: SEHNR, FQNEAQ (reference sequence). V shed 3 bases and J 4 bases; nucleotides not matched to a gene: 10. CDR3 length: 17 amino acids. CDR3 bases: TGTGCCAGCAGCTTGCTCCCCCTAGCGGGAGTGTCAGATACGCAGTATTTT. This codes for CASSLLPLAGVSDTQYF. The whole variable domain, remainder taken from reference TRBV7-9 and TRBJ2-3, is DTGVSQNPRHKITKRGQNVTFRCDPISEHNRLYWYRQTLGQGPEFLTYFQNEAQLEKSRLLSDRFSAERPKGSFSTLEIQRTEQGDSAMYLCASSLLPLAGVSDTQYFGPGTRLTVL.

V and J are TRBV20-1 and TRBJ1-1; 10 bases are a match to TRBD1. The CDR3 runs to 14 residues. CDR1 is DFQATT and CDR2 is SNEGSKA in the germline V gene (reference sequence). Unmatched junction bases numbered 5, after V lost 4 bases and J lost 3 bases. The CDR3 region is CSAKPGQGYTEAFF. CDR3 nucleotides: TGCAGTGCTAAACCGGGACAGGGGTACACTGAAGCTTTCTTT.

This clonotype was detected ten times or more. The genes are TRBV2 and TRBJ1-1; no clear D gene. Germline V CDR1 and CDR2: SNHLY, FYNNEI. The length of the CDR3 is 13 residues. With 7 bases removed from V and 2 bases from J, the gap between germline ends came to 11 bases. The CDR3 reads CASISEINTEAFF. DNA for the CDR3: TGTGCCAGCATTTCGGAGATTAACACTGAAGCTTTCTTT.

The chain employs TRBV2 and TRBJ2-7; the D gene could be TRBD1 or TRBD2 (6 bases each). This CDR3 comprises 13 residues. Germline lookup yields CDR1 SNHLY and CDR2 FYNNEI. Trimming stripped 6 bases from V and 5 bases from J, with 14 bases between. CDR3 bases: TGTGCCAGCAGCGGAGGGGGGCCGGACGAGCAGTACTTC. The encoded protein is CASSGGGPDEQYF.

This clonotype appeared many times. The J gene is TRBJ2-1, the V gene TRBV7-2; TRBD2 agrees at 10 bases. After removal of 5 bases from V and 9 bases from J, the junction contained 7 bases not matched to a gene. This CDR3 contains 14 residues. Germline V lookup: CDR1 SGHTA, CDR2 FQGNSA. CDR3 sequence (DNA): TGTGCCAGCAGCCCCACACTAGCGGGAAGTGAGCAGTTCTTC. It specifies CASSPTLAGSEQFF.

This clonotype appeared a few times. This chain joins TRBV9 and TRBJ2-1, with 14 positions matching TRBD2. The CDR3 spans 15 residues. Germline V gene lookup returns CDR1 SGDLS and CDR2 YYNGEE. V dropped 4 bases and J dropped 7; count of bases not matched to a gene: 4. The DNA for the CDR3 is TGTGCCAGCAGCCCTTGGACTAGCGGGAGGAATGAGCAGTTCTTC. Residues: CASSPWTSGRNEQFF.

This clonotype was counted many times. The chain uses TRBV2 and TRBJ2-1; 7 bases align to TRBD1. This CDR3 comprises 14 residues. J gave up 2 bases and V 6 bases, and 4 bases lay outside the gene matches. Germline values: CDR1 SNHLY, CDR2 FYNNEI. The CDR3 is CASSGQVPYNEQFF. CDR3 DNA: TGTGCCAGCAGCGGACAGGTTCCCTACAATGAGCAGTTCTTC.

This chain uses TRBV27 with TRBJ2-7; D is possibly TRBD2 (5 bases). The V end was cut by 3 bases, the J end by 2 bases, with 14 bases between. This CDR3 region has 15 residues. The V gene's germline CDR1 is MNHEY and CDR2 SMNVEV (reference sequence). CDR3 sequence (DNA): TGTGCCAGCAGTTTGGCCGAGACTATTACCTACGAGCAGTACTTC. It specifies CASSLAETITYEQYF.

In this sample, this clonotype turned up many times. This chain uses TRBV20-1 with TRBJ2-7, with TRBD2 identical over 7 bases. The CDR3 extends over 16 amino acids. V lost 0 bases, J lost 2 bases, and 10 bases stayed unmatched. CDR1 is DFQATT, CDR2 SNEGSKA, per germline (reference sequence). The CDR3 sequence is CSARDASGGRTYEQYF. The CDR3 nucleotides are TGCAGTGCTAGAGATGCCTCCGGCGGGAGAACCTACGAGCAGTACTTC.

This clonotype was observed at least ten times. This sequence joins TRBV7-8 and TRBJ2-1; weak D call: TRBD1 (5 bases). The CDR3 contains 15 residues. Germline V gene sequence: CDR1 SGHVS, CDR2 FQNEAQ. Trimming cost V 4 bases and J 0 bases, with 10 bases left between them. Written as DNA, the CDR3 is TGTGCCAGCAGCTCCTCAGGGCCCTCCTACAATGAGCAGTTCTTC. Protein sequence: CASSSSGPSYNEQFF.

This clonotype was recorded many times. In nucleotides, the CDR3 is TGTGCCAGCAGTTTATCGTTGCCAGGCGCTGGTTCCTACGAGCAGTACTTC. It encodes CASSLSLPGAGSYEQYF. The rearrangement joins TRBV27 to TRBJ2-7; D unresolved. The germline V gene encodes CDR1 MNHEY and CDR2 SMNVEV (reference sequence). The CDR3 consists of 17 residues. V was cut by 0 bases and J by 1 base, with 16 bases left in between.

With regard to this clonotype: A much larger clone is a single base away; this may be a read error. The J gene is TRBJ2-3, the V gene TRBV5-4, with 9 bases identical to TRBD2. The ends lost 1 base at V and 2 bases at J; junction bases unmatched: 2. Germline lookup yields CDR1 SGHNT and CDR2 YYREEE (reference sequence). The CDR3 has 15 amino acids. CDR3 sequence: CASSLSSGITDTQYF. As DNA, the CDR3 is TGTGCCAGCAGCTTGTCTAGCGGGATCACAGATACGCAGTATTTT.

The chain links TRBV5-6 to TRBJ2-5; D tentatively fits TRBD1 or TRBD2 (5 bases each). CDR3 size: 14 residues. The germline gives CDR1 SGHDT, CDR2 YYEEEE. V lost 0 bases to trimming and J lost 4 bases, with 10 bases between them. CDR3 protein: CASSLVAGRETQYF. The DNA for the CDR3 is TGTGCCAGCAGCTTGGTGGCAGGGAGAGAGACCCAGTACTTC.

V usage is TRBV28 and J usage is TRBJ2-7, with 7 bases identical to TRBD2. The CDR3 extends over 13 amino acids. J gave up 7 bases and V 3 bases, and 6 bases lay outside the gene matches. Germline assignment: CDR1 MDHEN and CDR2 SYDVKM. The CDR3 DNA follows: TGTGCCAGCAGTTTGGGCGGGAGTCGGGAGCAGTACTTC. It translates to CASSLGGSREQYF. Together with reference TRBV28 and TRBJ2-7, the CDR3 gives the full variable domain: DVKVTQSSRYLVKRTGEKVFLECVQDMDHENMFWYRQDPGLGLRLIYFSYDVKMKEKGDIPEGYSVSREKKERFSLILESASTNQTSMYLCASSLGGSREQYFGPGTRLTVT.

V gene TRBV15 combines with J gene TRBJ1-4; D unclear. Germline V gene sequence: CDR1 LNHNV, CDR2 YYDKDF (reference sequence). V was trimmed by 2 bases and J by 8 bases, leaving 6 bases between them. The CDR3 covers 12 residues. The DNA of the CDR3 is TGTGCCACCAGCAGACTTCGGGAAAAACTGTTTTTT. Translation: CATSRLREKLFF.

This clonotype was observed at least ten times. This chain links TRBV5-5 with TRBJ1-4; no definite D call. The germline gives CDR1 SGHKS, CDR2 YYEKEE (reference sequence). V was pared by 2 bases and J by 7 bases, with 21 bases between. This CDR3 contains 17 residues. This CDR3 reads CASSLQRLEGRGEKLFF. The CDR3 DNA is TGTGCCAGCAGCTTACAACGCCTCGAGGGCCGGGGTGAAAAACTGTTTTTT.

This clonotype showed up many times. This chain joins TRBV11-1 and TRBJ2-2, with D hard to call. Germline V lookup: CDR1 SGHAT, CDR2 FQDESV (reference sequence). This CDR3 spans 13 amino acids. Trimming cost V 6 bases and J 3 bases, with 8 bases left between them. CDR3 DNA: TGTGCCAGCAGTCACAGAGACACCGGGGAGCTGTTTTTT. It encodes CASSHRDTGELFF.

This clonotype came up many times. Here the CDR3 reads CASRSEFTDTQYF. CDR3 coding DNA: TGTGCCAGCAGATCAGAATTCACAGATACGCAGTATTTT. V gene TRBV28 combines with J gene TRBJ2-3; D is ambiguous. V lost 6 bases and J 2 bases, leaving 9 bases between the germline ends. The CDR3 is 13 amino acids. Germline loops: CDR1 MDHEN, CDR2 SYDVKM.

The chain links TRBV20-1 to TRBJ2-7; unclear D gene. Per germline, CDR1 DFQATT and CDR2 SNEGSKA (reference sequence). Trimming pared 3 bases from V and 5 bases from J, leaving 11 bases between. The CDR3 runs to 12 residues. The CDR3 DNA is TGCAGTGCTAGTAAGGTTTCGGACGAGCAGTACTTC. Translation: CSASKVSDEQYF.

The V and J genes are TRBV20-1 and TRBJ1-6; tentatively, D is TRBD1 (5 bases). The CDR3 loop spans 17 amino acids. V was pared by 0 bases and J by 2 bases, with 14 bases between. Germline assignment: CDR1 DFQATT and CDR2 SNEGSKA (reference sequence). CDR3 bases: TGCAGTGCTAGAGACCGACCGGGGGGAGCCTATAATTCACCCCTCCACTTT. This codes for CSARDRPGGAYNSPLHF.

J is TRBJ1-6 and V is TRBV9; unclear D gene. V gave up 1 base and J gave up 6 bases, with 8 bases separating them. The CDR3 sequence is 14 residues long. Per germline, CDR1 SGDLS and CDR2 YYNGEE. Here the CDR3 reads CASSVKRPNSPLHF. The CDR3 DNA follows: TGTGCCAGCAGCGTAAAAAGGCCTAATTCACCCCTCCACTTT. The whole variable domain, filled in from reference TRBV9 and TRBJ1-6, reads DSGVTQTPKHLITATGQRVTLRCSPRSGDLSVYWYQQSLDQGLQFLIQYYNGEERAKGNILERFSAQQFPDLHSELNLSSLELGDSALYFCASSVKRPNSPLHFGNGTRLTVT.

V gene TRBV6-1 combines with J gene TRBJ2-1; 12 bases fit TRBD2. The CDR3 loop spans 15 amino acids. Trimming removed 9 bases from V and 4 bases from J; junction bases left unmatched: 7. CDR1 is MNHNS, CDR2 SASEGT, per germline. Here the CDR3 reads CASSGTSGPYNEQFF. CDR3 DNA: TGTGCCAGTTCCGGGACTAGCGGGCCTTACAATGAGCAGTTCTTC.

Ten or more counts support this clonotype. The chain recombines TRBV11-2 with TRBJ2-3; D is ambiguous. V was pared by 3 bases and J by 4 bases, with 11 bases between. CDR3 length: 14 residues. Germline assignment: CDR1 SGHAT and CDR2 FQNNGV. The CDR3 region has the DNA TGTGCCAGCAGCTTTAACAGTCTGTCAGATACGCAGTATTTT. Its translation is CASSFNSLSDTQYF.

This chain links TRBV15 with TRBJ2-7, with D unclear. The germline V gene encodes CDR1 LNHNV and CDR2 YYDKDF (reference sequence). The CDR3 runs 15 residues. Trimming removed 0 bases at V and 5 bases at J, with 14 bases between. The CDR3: CATSRDSIFKHEQYF. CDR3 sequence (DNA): TGTGCCACCAGCAGAGATTCTATATTCAAGCACGAGCAGTACTTC.

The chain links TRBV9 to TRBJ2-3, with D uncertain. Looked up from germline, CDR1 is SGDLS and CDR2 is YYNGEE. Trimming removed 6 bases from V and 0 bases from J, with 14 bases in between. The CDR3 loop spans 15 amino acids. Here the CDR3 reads CASTSSAFSTDTQYF. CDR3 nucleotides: TGTGCCAGCACCTCTTCCGCGTTTAGCACAGATACGCAGTATTTT.

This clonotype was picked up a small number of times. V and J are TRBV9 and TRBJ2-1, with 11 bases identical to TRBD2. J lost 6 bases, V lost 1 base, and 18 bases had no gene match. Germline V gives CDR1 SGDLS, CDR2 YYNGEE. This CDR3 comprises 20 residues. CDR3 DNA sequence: TGTGCCAGCAGCGTACCCCAGGAGACTAGCGGGGCAAACGACGGCAATGAGCAGTTCTTC. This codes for CASSVPQETSGANDGNEQFF.